This TCR beta chain was identified in a study of cytomegalovirus exposure and HLA in healthy donors. V dropped 5 bases and J dropped 4 bases, with 11 bases sitting between them. The CDR3 runs to 13 residues. Per the germline V gene, CDR1 is MNHNY and CDR2 is SVGAGI (reference sequence). Note on this clone: The antigen is unknown.

The study sampled nominally healthy donors, though unrecorded immune exposures were likely. PCR amplification relied on 60 Vbeta primers (plus 13 Jbeta primers). Method: immunoSEQ multiplex PCR; TCRdb's copy keeps in-frame clones and lacks some. The sample yields 210,000 or so clones, around 87% seen once. Study-wide points: At a 0.05 false discovery rate, a later analysis found some 18,000 TCR beta sequences to be associated with HLA alleles. From TCR beta sequences, most subjects' HLA-A and HLA-B alleles were reportedly predicted accurately.

The clonotype was recovered from a man aged 25 to 40 in good health and CMV-seronegative. The chain combines TRBV6-6 with TRBJ1-2; TRBD1 is a possible D gene (6 bases). The sample comprised PBMCs. The CDR3 region is CASSPGQRYGYTF. The CDR3 DNA is TGTGCCAGCAGTCCCGGACAGCGCTATGGCTACACCTTC.